This T cell receptor beta chain derives from a study of cytomegalovirus exposure and HLA in healthy donors. Study-level information: In a later analysis, the approximately 120 validation repertoires were reported to have used the same platform as the 600 to 700 first-cohort repertoires. Study-wide points: For most TCR sequences rarity was the rule, although some public TCRs occurred in many donors. Among TCR beta chains, those listed as cytomegalovirus-associated numbered some 160. Clusters of TCRs from the first cohort tended to co-occur in the 130 or so validation repertoires (as a later analysis found).

This clone was seen once. What it binds is unknown. Germline V gene lookup returns CDR1 KGHSH and CDR2 LQKENI. The CDR3 is 15 residues long. V lost 6 bases and J lost 7, with 19 bases in between. Data came from immunoSEQ multiplex PCR; TCRdb stores just in-frame clones and leaves some out. The profile covers about 150,000 clones, with 86% appearing a single time and over 2% taken by the ten largest. The sequenced sample was PBMCs. The receptor was derived from a human donor in good health. The chain combines TRBV18 with TRBJ1-5; possible D gene TRBD1, 5 bases. Written as DNA, the CDR3 is TGTGCCAGCTCCCCCGCAGGGAGGGTAGGACAGCCCCAGCATTTT. This codes for CASSPAGRVGQPQHF.